The source of this TCR beta chain is a study of T cells after yellow fever vaccination (dated by TCRdb to the late 2010s). Regarding the research as a whole: The SMART-Seq v4 Ultra Low Input RNA kit was used to prepare libraries from fractions with low cell numbers. Two healthy male donors made up the cohort, one aged 18 to 29 years and the other aged 30 to 40 years. Blood was collected at multiple timepoints before and after primary and secondary immunization, and bulk PBMC replicates and cell subsets were isolated. To follow T-cell clones before and after both primary and booster YFV17D yellow fever vaccination, bulk TCR alpha and beta repertoires underwent longitudinal sequencing. Study-level results and caveats: A small share of clonotypes was detected in both CD4 and CD8 compartments, with the overlap likely arising from convergent recombination. Most clones expanded after primary vaccination (roughly 96% of CD4 and roughly 91% of CD8) were re-detected after the booster, suggesting that broad memory maintenance occurred. Computational filtering was required because FACS-sorted repertoires could contain abundant contaminating clonotypes from the bulk population. Compared with the primary T-cell response, the secondary T-cell response was weaker but faster, peaking on day 5 rather than day 15. Only two donors were included in the study, so the extent to which the findings can be generalized is limited.

The meaning of the sample's treatment or condition label: live attenuated yellow fever vaccine strain. Two biological replicates of bulk PBMCs were collected at each blood-draw timepoint. PBMCs were isolated from peripheral blood using a standard Ficoll-Paque protocol. RNA was extracted with TriZol from bulk PBMCs, CD4 and CD8 fractions, and dextramer-positive and dextramer-negative fractions. From the germline V gene, CDR1 is SNHLY and CDR2 is FYNNEI. Counted from cysteine to phenylalanine, this CDR3 has 12 amino acids. The retained sequence is limited to the CDR3, 36 bases, with the frame set at the first base. Trimming takes 6 bases off V and 9 bases off J; junction bases not matched to a gene: 7. For sequencing, an Illumina NovaSeq 6000 was employed. Synthesis of TCR cDNA relied on 5'RACE template switching, a step that introduced a universal primer site along with unique molecular identifiers. cDNA synthesis was primed from both the TCR alpha and TCR beta constant segments. Libraries were amplified in two PCR steps, with sample barcodes and sequencing adapters added in the second step. Libraries were sequenced on Illumina HiSeq 2500 (2x100 bp) or NovaSeq (2x150 bp). The authors processed their data as follows. MIGEC was used to demultiplex reads and collapse the reads into UMI consensus sequences, and MiXCR was used for V(D)J alignment. Vaccine-responding clonotypes were defined with edgeR using replicate PBMC samples, requiring FDR below 0.01 and a log2 fold change above 5 up to day 15. Each bulk clonotype was labeled CD4 or CD8 based on which sequenced repertoire, CD4 or CD8, contained the clonotype at higher abundance. TCRdb reprocessing: public reads trimmed at Q25 with fastp, clones called with MiXCR, in-frame beta chains kept. Rows are combined by CDR3 protein, so each entry shows the most common genes and DNA. The V and J calls here are based on TCRdb, not the publication. In this sample the table shows some 250,000 distinct CDR3 sequences, more than 3.5% of which occur a single time. The ten top clones hold about 20% of the sample.

This clonotype was found many times. What antigen it recognizes has not been identified. No much larger clone exists at a distance of one base, and base qualities are not known. The chain is assembled from TRBV2 and TRBJ1-2, with 7 bases aligning to TRBD1. The sequence came from a man aged 18 to 35 who received the YFV17D yellow fever vaccine. This specimen consisted of PBMCs, obtained 15 days after the yellow fever booster vaccination. Read as DNA, the sequence is TGTGCCAGCAGCACCGGACAGGAAAGCTACACCTTC. This gives the protein CASSTGQESYTF.